Listed here are 15 T cell receptor beta chains from one sample, sequenced in a study of Graves' ophthalmopathy and Graves' hyperthyroidism. Beta-chain TCR CDR3 regions were amplified from RNA transcripts. In the first round, RT-PCR was carried out with HTBI primers, and a multiplex PCR formed the second round. In TCRdb, the multiplex PCR reads were re-called with MiXCR into one record per CDR3 protein. The table records almost 750,000 distinct CDR3 sequences, roughly 41% of them present only once. The sample taken for sequencing was peripheral blood. These receptors originate from an adult man with Graves' ophthalmopathy.

The chain couples TRBV2 to TRBJ1-6; D is undetermined. Germline assignment: CDR1 SNHLY and CDR2 FYNNEI. This CDR3 comprises 15 residues. V was shortened by 6 bases and J by 13 bases, with 22 bases between the two germline ends. Written as DNA, the CDR3 is TGTGCCAGCAGCGGCCTTGGGAATAGCAATCAGCCCCTCCACTTT. Amino acids: CASSGLGNSNQPLHF.

About this clonotype: Relative to the germline gene, one junction end is altered; a read error may explain this. The J gene is TRBJ2-2, the V gene TRBV7-6; D unresolved. CDR3 size: 14 residues. The V gene's germline CDR1 is SGHVS and CDR2 FNYEAQ. The DNA for the CDR3 is TGTGCCGGCAGCTTAGATCTCTACACCGGGGAGCTGTTTTTT. It codes for CAGSLDLYTGELFF.

This clonotype came up many times. The genes are TRBV20-1 and TRBJ2-6; possible D gene TRBD1, 6 bases. This CDR3 is built from 16 residues. Germline V gene data show CDR1 as DFQATT and CDR2 as SNEGSKA (reference sequence). The V gene lost 4 bases and the J gene lost 0 bases, with 13 bases spanning the gap. This chain's CDR3 is CSAKDRTSSGANVLTF. CDR3 sequence (DNA): TGCAGTGCTAAAGACAGGACCAGCTCTGGGGCCAACGTCCTGACTTTC.

In the case of this clonotype: A much larger clone differs by one base, so this may be a read error. The rearrangement uses TRBV20-1 and TRBJ2-7, with TRBD1 matching over 7 bases. The germline V gene has CDR1 DFQATT and CDR2 SNEGSKA (reference sequence). The V segment lost 5 bases and the J segment 3 bases; nucleotides outside the gene matches: 13. The CDR3 covers 15 residues. CDR3 residues: CSAAGAGGWLYEQYF. CDR3 coding DNA: TGCAGTGCTGCCGGGGCAGGGGGATGGCTCTACGAGCAGTACTTC.

A few counts support this clonotype. The gene calls are TRBV7-9 and TRBJ1-1; a weak D match, TRBD1 (6 bases). From germline, CDR1 is SEHNR and CDR2 FQNEAQ (reference sequence). This CDR3 spans 12 amino acids. Trimming shortened V by 2 bases and J by 11 bases, and 12 bases separated the two germline ends. This CDR3 reads CASSLTPQGAFF. The CDR3 DNA reads TGTGCCAGCAGCTTAACTCCGCAGGGGGCTTTCTTT.

In the case of this clonotype: This sequence may be a read error, since a much larger clone differs from it by one base. The chain recombines TRBV10-3 with TRBJ2-5; no clear D gene. Trimming stripped 6 bases from V and 1 base from J, with 15 bases between. CDR3 size: 15 residues. CDR1 is ENHRY and CDR2 is SYGVKD in the germline V gene. DNA of the CDR3: TGTGCCATCAGCTTGGGTCCAGCGCGCCAAGAGACCCAGTACTTC. It encodes CAISLGPARQETQYF.

This clonotype was seen only a few times. This chain connects TRBV5-8 to TRBJ2-7; D perhaps matches TRBD2 (6 bases). The V gene's germline CDR1 is SGHTS and CDR2 YDEGEE. The CDR3 runs to 15 residues. Trimming stripped 2 bases from V and 2 bases from J, with 14 bases between. The CDR3 sequence: CASSFIERVAYEQYF. CDR3 coding DNA: TGTGCCAGCAGCTTTATTGAGCGGGTTGCCTACGAGCAGTACTTC.

This clonotype occurred many times. The chain carries TRBV7-9 and TRBJ1-2, with D tentatively TRBD1 (5 bases). CDR1 is SEHNR, CDR2 FQNEAQ, per germline (reference sequence). Trimming removed 5 bases at V and 8 bases at J, with 12 bases between. This CDR3 is built from 12 residues. This CDR3 is CASSQGVLGYTF. The CDR3 region has the DNA TGTGCCAGCAGCCAAGGGGTGTTGGGCTACACCTTC.

Ten or more counts support this clonotype. The chain links TRBV10-2 to TRBJ1-1, with 8 bases aligning to TRBD1. Germline CDR1 WSHSY, CDR2 SAAADI. With V trimmed by 3 bases and J by 6 bases, 6 bases remained unmatched. This CDR3 region has 14 residues. This CDR3 is CASSELDRAAEAFF. The CDR3 DNA is TGCGCCAGCAGTGAACTGGACAGGGCAGCTGAAGCTTTCTTT.

This clonotype was observed many times. V is TRBV2 and J is TRBJ1-6; D is ambiguous. This CDR3 is 12 amino acids long. Germline assignment: CDR1 SNHLY and CDR2 FYNNEI. V dropped 3 bases and J dropped 6 bases, with 3 bases sitting between them. The CDR3 region has the DNA TGTGCCAGCAGTGAGAGTAATTCACCCCTCCACTTT. Protein product: CASSESNSPLHF.

This chain joins TRBV4-2 and TRBJ1-6; TRBD1 aligns across 7 bases. The CDR3 runs 15 residues. The V gene end was trimmed by 0 bases and the J gene end by 5 bases; junction bases not matched to a gene: 1. CDR1 is LGHNA and CDR2 is YNFKEQ in the germline V gene. CDR3 in amino acids: CASSQDGQDNSPLHF. The CDR3 DNA reads as TGTGCCAGCAGCCAAGATGGACAGGATAATTCACCCCTCCACTTT.

This clonotype was counted ten times or more. The chain has TRBV7-9 and TRBJ1-1; weak D call: TRBD1 (5 bases). V dropped 3 bases and J dropped 7 bases, with 12 bases sitting between them. This CDR3 contains 13 residues. Germline assignment: CDR1 SEHNR and CDR2 FQNEAQ (reference sequence). Here the CDR3 reads CASSFGRDGEAFF. The CDR3 DNA reads as TGTGCCAGCAGCTTCGGGCGGGACGGTGAAGCTTTCTTT.

A single count supports this clonotype. This may be a read error, as it is one base from a much larger clone. The J gene is TRBJ1-5, the V gene TRBV24-1; D is ambiguous. V was clipped by 6 bases and J by 6 bases, with 11 bases between them. The CDR3 is 13 residues long. The germline V gene has CDR1 KGHDR and CDR2 SFDVKD. CDR3 sequence: CATSYPDSQPQHF. The CDR3 nucleotides read TGTGCCACCAGTTACCCCGACTCTCAGCCCCAGCATTTT.

At least ten counts were recorded for this clonotype. The chain combines TRBV12-3 or TRBV12-4 with TRBJ2-7, with D perhaps matching TRBD1 (5 bases). The CDR3 length is 13 residues. V shed 6 bases and J shed 5 bases, with 14 bases lying between them. CDR3 DNA: TGTGCCAGCAGCTGGGGTCAGGGCAACGAGCAGTACTTC. Translating gives CASSWGQGNEQYF.

This chain joins TRBV12-5 and TRBJ1-2, with D possibly matching TRBD1 (5 bases). This CDR3 is built from 13 residues. Germline CDR1 is LGHNT and CDR2 is FRNRAP. V gave up 7 bases and J gave up 2 bases, with 11 bases separating them. This CDR3 reads CASDNGGNYGYTF. The DNA of the CDR3 is TGTGCTAGTGACAATGGGGGAAACTATGGCTACACCTTC.